Listed here are 18 T cell receptor beta chains from one sample, sequenced in a study of response to subunit inactivated influenza vaccine. TCRdb passed the RT-PCR reads through MiXCR, listing each CDR3 protein once. This sample has roughly 170,000 distinct CDR3 sequences, with about 9.3% found just once. The specimen comprised non-naive T cells sorted from PBMCs, sampled on the day of vaccination. The receptors come from a man aged 45-65 years who received an inactivated influenza vaccine.

The chain has TRBV2 and TRBJ2-1; 7 nucleotides match TRBD2. The V gene end was trimmed by 1 base and the J gene end by 3 bases; junction bases not matched to a gene: 3. CDR3 size: 15 residues. From germline, CDR1 is SNHLY and CDR2 FYNNEI. Here the CDR3 reads CASSEGWGGYNEQFF. In DNA form, the CDR3 reads TGTGCCAGCAGTGAAGGGTGGGGGGGCTACAATGAGCAGTTCTTC.

The V gene is TRBV12-3 or TRBV12-4, the J gene TRBJ2-7; 8 bases fit TRBD2. This CDR3 is 16 amino acids long. Trimming removed 1 base from V and 7 bases from J; junction bases left unmatched: 12. The CDR3 spells CASSLEGSGVPNEQYF. The CDR3 DNA reads as TGTGCCAGCAGTTTAGAGGGTAGCGGGGTCCCTAATGAGCAGTACTTC.

The chain joins TRBV3-1 to TRBJ2-7; D remains unclear. V lost 2 bases to trimming and J lost 2 bases, with 13 bases between them. CDR1 is LGHDT and CDR2 is YNNKEL in the germline V gene (reference sequence). This CDR3 is 15 amino acids long. CDR3 protein: CASSQQAPWTYEQYF. CDR3 bases: TGTGCCAGCAGCCAACAGGCCCCTTGGACCTACGAGCAGTACTTC.

Many counts were recorded for this clonotype. This sequence joins TRBV12-3 or TRBV12-4 and TRBJ1-1, with D unclear. Trimming stripped 6 bases from V and 0 bases from J, with 14 bases between. The CDR3 consists of 15 residues. The DNA of the CDR3 is TGTGCCAGCAGCCCCTTCTCCTCTATGAACACTGAAGCTTTCTTT. Encoded protein: CASSPFSSMNTEAFF.

This clonotype was seen repeatedly, ten times or more. This chain uses TRBV5-6 with TRBJ2-5, with D possibly TRBD1 on 5 matching bases. From germline, CDR1 is SGHDT and CDR2 YYEEEE. V was clipped by 5 bases and J by 0 bases, with 8 bases between them. The CDR3 contains 13 residues. DNA for the CDR3: TGTGCCAGCAGACGGACAAACCAAGAGACCCAGTACTTC. Residues: CASRRTNQETQYF.

This clonotype turned up a few times. The V call is TRBV20-1, the J call TRBJ1-2; perhaps TRBD1 as D (6 bases). The CDR3 extends over 14 amino acids. Trimming took 3 bases from V and 7 from J, leaving 18 bases between them. Germline CDR1 and CDR2: DFQATT and SNEGSKA (reference sequence). The CDR3 nucleotides are TGCAGTGCTAGTTCGGGGGCGCTTGGGACTGGCTACACCTTC. It codes for CSASSGALGTGYTF.

The genes are TRBV10-3 and TRBJ2-7; possibly TRBD2 for D (7 bases). The CDR3 is made up of 14 amino acids. V gave up 3 bases and J gave up 3 bases, with 12 bases separating them. The germline CDR1 and CDR2 sequences are ENHRY and SYGVKD. Here the CDR3 reads CAISDGGAGYEQYF. The CDR3 bases are TGTGCCATCAGTGATGGGGGGGCGGGCTACGAGCAGTACTTC.

This clonotype was counted many times. Its ends do not fully match the called genes, so a read error is possible. V is TRBV7-2 and J is TRBJ2-5; D is possibly TRBD1 or TRBD2 (5 bases each). In germline, CDR1 is SGHTA, CDR2 FQGNSA. This CDR3 is 14 amino acids long. The CDR3 nucleotides are TGTGCCAGCAGCTCCGACGATAACTTCGGGGCCCCCCACTTC. Protein product: CASSSDDNFGAPHF.

The chain combines TRBV19 with TRBJ1-2; D possibly corresponds to TRBD1 (5 bases). The CDR3 has 13 amino acids. V lost 4 bases, J lost 4 bases, and 10 bases lay in between. The germline CDR1 and CDR2 sequences are LNHDA and SQIVND (reference sequence). The CDR3 region has the DNA TGTGCCAGTAGTACCGACAGATCCTATGGCTACACCTTC. Its translation is CASSTDRSYGYTF.

The chain links TRBV20-1 to TRBJ2-3; 9 nucleotides line up with TRBD1. V lost 5 bases to trimming and J lost 2 bases; unmatched junction nucleotides: 8. Looked up from germline, CDR1 is DFQATT and CDR2 is SNEGSKA (reference sequence). CDR3 size: 15 residues. CDR3 residues: CSAETGQGYTDTQYF. The DNA of the CDR3 is TGCAGTGCTGAAACGGGACAGGGTTACACAGATACGCAGTATTTT.

The sample holds many counts of this clonotype. CDR3 nucleotides: TGTGCCAGCAGCGCCGGGACGGCCCCCGGGACCTTATTCACAGATACGCAGTATTTT. Translated: CASSAGTAPGTLFTDTQYF. The J gene is TRBJ2-3, the V gene TRBV11-2; TRBD1 or TRBD2 may be the D gene (5 bases each). The V gene lost 5 bases and the J gene lost 2 bases, with 26 bases spanning the gap. Germline CDR1 reads SGHAT; CDR2 reads FQNNGV. The CDR3 is 19 residues long.

The V gene is TRBV20-1, the J gene TRBJ2-7, with TRBD2 matching over 15 bases. The V and J ends lost 5 bases and 2 bases, in that order; junction bases with no gene match: 7. Per germline, CDR1 DFQATT and CDR2 SNEGSKA (reference sequence). This CDR3 is 16 amino acids long. The CDR3 protein is CSAGSGTSGGTYEQYF. The CDR3 DNA reads as TGCAGTGCTGGATCCGGGACTAGCGGGGGGACCTACGAGCAGTACTTC.

This clonotype was seen repeatedly, ten times or more. The genes are TRBV6-2 or TRBV6-3 and TRBJ2-1; no clear D. The CDR3 sequence is 16 residues long. Germline V gives CDR1 MNHEY, CDR2 SVGEGT. Trimming removed 0 bases from V and 0 bases from J, with 9 bases in between. The DNA of the CDR3 is TGTGCCAGCAGTTACTCGTCTGACGGCTCCTACAATGAGCAGTTCTTC. Encoded protein: CASSYSSDGSYNEQFF.

The sample holds many counts of this clonotype. The V call is TRBV6-2 or TRBV6-3, the J call TRBJ2-2; no clear D gene. Germline V CDR1 and CDR2: MNHEY, SVGEGT. This CDR3 comprises 12 residues. The V gene lost 4 bases and the J gene lost 5 bases, with 5 bases spanning the gap. The CDR3 is CASSSFTGELFF. DNA for the CDR3: TGTGCCAGCAGTTCGTTTACCGGGGAGCTGTTTTTT.

This clonotype was recorded at least ten times. The chain combines TRBV11-2 with TRBJ2-1, with 9 bases lining up with TRBD1. Germline-derived CDR1 and CDR2 are SGHAT and FQNNGV. The V and J ends lost 5 bases and 1 base, in that order; junction bases with no gene match: 12. This CDR3 comprises 18 residues. The CDR3 is CASSIYNRGRRSYNEQFF. The CDR3 nucleotides read TGTGCCAGCAGCATATACAACAGGGGGCGCAGGTCCTACAATGAGCAGTTCTTC.

This clonotype was detected a few times. The chain joins TRBV7-8 to TRBJ2-1, with 7 nucleotides matching TRBD2. The CDR3 runs 14 residues. V lost 5 bases, J lost 7 bases, and 8 bases stayed unmatched. Germline V CDR1 and CDR2: SGHVS, FQNEAQ. As DNA, the CDR3 is TGTGCCAGCAGCCCAGCTAGCGGCATAAATGAGCAGTTCTTC. This sequence encodes CASSPASGINEQFF.

This clonotype was recorded a few times. The V call is TRBV15, the J call TRBJ2-2; 7 positions agree with TRBD2. This CDR3 comprises 14 residues. The V and J ends lost 2 bases and 6 bases, in that order; junction bases with no gene match: 3. Germline V gene sequence: CDR1 LNHNV, CDR2 YYDKDF (reference sequence). CDR3 in amino acids: CATSRMGGAGELFF. The CDR3 bases are TGTGCCACCAGCAGAATGGGGGGGGCCGGGGAGCTGTTTTTT.

Only a few counts were recorded for this clonotype. The chain's CDR3 is CASSSRITYNEQFF. DNA of the CDR3: TGTGCCAGCAGTTCCCGGATTACCTACAATGAGCAGTTCTTC. The V call is TRBV12-3 or TRBV12-4, the J call TRBJ2-1, with D uncertain. V lost 4 bases, J lost 2 bases, and 9 bases lay in between. The CDR3 contains 14 residues.